A single sample gave rise to the 24 T cell receptor beta chains below, sequenced in a study of blood T cell repertoires in COVID-19. Method: immunoSEQ multiplex PCR; TCRdb's copy keeps in-frame clones and lacks some. Among approximately 230,000 clones listed, approximately 84% were seen once. Input material: PBMCs or T cells enriched from blood (not recorded which). These receptors all come from a man in his forties or fifties who had recovered from COVID-19.

This clone is categorized as medium-sized (0.01 to 0.1%). The chain is built from TRBV28 and TRBJ2-3; 14 nucleotides line up with TRBD2. Unmatched junction bases numbered 5, after V lost 3 bases and J lost 6 bases. Germline V gene sequence: CDR1 MDHEN, CDR2 SYDVKM. This CDR3 contains 16 residues. Written as DNA, the CDR3 is TGTGCCAGCAGTTTGACTAGCGGGAGGGCCAGGGATACGCAGTATTTT. Translating it yields CASSLTSGRARDTQYF.

The CDR3 coding sequence is TGTGCCAGCGCTACGGGGAAATCTGGAAACACCATATATTTT. Amino acids: CASATGKSGNTIYF. The chain carries TRBV27 and TRBJ1-3, with unresolved D. The CDR3 totals 14 residues. Germline V gene sequence: CDR1 MNHEY, CDR2 SMNVEV (reference sequence). Trimming removed 8 bases from V and 1 base from J, with 12 bases in between.

V usage is TRBV6-5 and J usage is TRBJ1-5; D unresolved. This CDR3 comprises 12 residues. V lost 5 bases and J 6 bases, leaving 8 bases between the germline ends. Per germline, CDR1 MNHEY and CDR2 SVGAGI. The CDR3 sequence: CASSPTRQPQHF. The CDR3 nucleotides read TGTGCCAGCAGTCCCACACGTCAGCCCCAGCATTTT.

J is TRBJ2-7 and V is TRBV6-2 or TRBV6-3; TRBD1 is a possible D gene (6 bases). Trimming pared 6 bases from V and 0 bases from J, leaving 12 bases between. CDR3 size: 14 residues. The germline CDR1 and CDR2 sequences are MNHEY and SVGEGT. The CDR3 spells CASSRGQISYEQYF. Here the CDR3 DNA reads TGTGCCAGCAGCCGTGGACAGATCTCCTACGAGCAGTACTTC.

The chain recombines TRBV19 with TRBJ1-6, with 11 bases aligning to TRBD1. The germline CDR1 and CDR2 sequences are LNHDA and SQIVND (reference sequence). V was clipped by 9 bases and J by 7 bases; unmatched bases: 2. There are 13 residues in the CDR3. The CDR3 region is CASGTGGNSPLHF. The DNA of the CDR3 is TGTGCCAGCGGGACAGGGGGAAATTCACCCCTCCACTTT.

This clone was recorded a few times. The chain links TRBV6-4 to TRBJ2-1; TRBD2 might be the D (5 bases). The germline V gene encodes CDR1 MRHNA and CDR2 SNTAGT. V shed 0 bases and J shed 0 bases, with 15 bases lying between them. The CDR3 is 18 amino acids. In nucleotides, the CDR3 is TGTGCCAGCAGTGACTCGAGTCGAGGGTCGAGCTCCTACAATGAGCAGTTCTTC. It codes for CASSDSSRGSSSYNEQFF.

This chain joins TRBV7-3 and TRBJ1-6, with a tentative D call TRBD1 (6 bases). Germline V gives CDR1 SGHTA, CDR2 FQGTGA. V dropped 5 bases and J dropped 6 bases, with 8 bases sitting between them. CDR3 length: 13 residues. The CDR3 DNA reads TGTGCCAGCAGCCCGGACAGTAATTCACCCCTCCACTTT. Its translation is CASSPDSNSPLHF.

V is TRBV5-4 and J is TRBJ1-1; 8 nucleotides align to TRBD1. The CDR3 totals 13 residues. Germline V gene lookup returns CDR1 SGHNT and CDR2 YYREEE (reference sequence). The V gene end was trimmed by 4 bases and the J gene end by 5 bases; junction bases not matched to a gene: 4. In nucleotides, the CDR3 is TGTGCCAGCAGCCCGAACAGGGGGACTGAAGCTTTCTTT. Translation: CASSPNRGTEAFF.

The rearrangement links TRBV11-3 to TRBJ1-2, with D hard to call. The CDR3 is made up of 13 amino acids. The ends were cut back, 2 bases at V and 8 bases at J, with 12 bases in the middle. Germline V lookup: CDR1 SGHNT, CDR2 YENEEA. The CDR3 loop is CASSLKRSGGYTF. The DNA for the CDR3 is TGTGCCAGCAGCTTAAAGCGGAGTGGGGGCTACACCTTC.

This clone was seen a few times. The chain uses TRBV6-5 and TRBJ1-2; no clear D gene. Per germline, CDR1 MNHEY and CDR2 SVGAGI. This CDR3 contains 11 residues. The V and J ends lost 7 bases and 8 bases respectively, with 11 bases between them. DNA of the CDR3: TGTGCCAGCACTCACGCGGGAGGCTACACCTTC. Amino acid sequence: CASTHAGGYTF.

V gene TRBV2 combines with J gene TRBJ1-5; no firm D call. This CDR3 contains 15 residues. V lost 2 bases and J lost 1, with 9 bases in between. Germline V gene sequence: CDR1 SNHLY, CDR2 FYNNEI. Here the CDR3 reads CASSEFRGSNQPQHF. Here the CDR3 DNA reads TGTGCCAGCAGTGAATTCCGGGGAAGCAATCAGCCCCAGCATTTT.

The CDR3 spells CASSQDRGIGNTEAFF. In nucleotides, the CDR3 is TGTGCCAGCAGCCAAGATAGAGGGATCGGGAACACTGAAGCTTTCTTT. The chain combines TRBV14 with TRBJ1-1; D uncertain. The CDR3 is 16 residues long. V lost 0 bases and J 1 base, leaving 12 bases between the germline ends. Germline lookup yields CDR1 SGHDN and CDR2 FVKESK. Based on the CDR3 plus reference TRBV14 and TRBJ1-1, the full variable domain is EAGVTQFPSHSVIEKGQTVTLRCDPISGHDNLYWYRRVMGKEIKFLLHFVKESKQDESGMPNNRFLAERTGGTYSTLKVQPAELEDSGVYFCASSQDRGIGNTEAFFGQGTRLTVV.

The chain employs TRBV28 and TRBJ2-1; 9 nucleotides align to TRBD1. CDR1 is MDHEN, CDR2 SYDVKM, per germline. This CDR3 has 14 amino acids. The junction had 8 bases not matched to a gene; V was cut back by 5 bases and J by 9 bases. In DNA, the CDR3 is TGTGCCAGCAGTCTTCCGGGACAGGGTGGTGAGCAGTTCTTC. Residues: CASSLPGQGGEQFF.

The CDR3 here is CASSSPATATDTQYF. CDR3 nucleotides: TGCGCCAGCAGCTCCCCCGCGACAGCCACAGATACGCAGTATTTT. This sequence joins TRBV5-1 and TRBJ2-3; D might be TRBD1 (5 bases). The germline CDR1 and CDR2 sequences are SGHRS and YFSETQ. Trimming pared 3 bases from V and 2 bases from J, leaving 13 bases between. CDR3 length equals 15 residues.

The V and J genes are TRBV3-1 (or the pseudogene TRBV3-2) and TRBJ1-3; 10 bases fit TRBD1. The trim removed 5 bases at V and 0 bases at J, leaving 4 bases unmatched. CDR1 LGHDT and CDR2 YNNKEL come from the germline V gene (reference sequence). The CDR3 runs to 16 residues. CDR3 nucleotide sequence: TGTGCCAGCAGCTTCGGACAGGGGGGCTCTGGAAACACCATATATTTT. Translation gives CASSFGQGGSGNTIYF.

V usage is TRBV27 and J usage is TRBJ1-2; maybe TRBD1 (5 bases). This CDR3 comprises 15 residues. V was cut by 1 base and J by 3 bases, with 12 bases left in between. CDR1 and CDR2 from the germline V gene are MNHEY and SMNVEV (reference sequence). The CDR3 spells CASSLLGGGDYGYTF. CDR3 DNA sequence: TGTGCCAGCAGTTTATTGGGCGGAGGGGACTATGGCTACACCTTC.

V and J are TRBV5-1 and TRBJ2-4; D possibly corresponds to TRBD1 (7 bases). Looked up from germline, CDR1 is SGHRS and CDR2 is YFSETQ. Trimming took off 4 bases at V and 3 bases at J, with 20 bases between the two ends. The CDR3 is 17 amino acids. CDR3 in amino acids: CASSRNQPGGSKNIQYF. DNA of the CDR3: TGCGCCAGCAGCCGCAATCAACCAGGGGGGAGCAAAAACATTCAGTACTTC.

V is TRBV28 and J is TRBJ2-1; no clear D. Trimming stripped 10 bases from V and 0 bases from J, with 13 bases between. The V gene's germline CDR1 is MDHEN and CDR2 SYDVKM. The CDR3 length is 14 residues. The CDR3 DNA reads as TGTGCCACCCTAAAACCAAGCTCCTACAATGAGCAGTTCTTC. This sequence encodes CATLKPSSYNEQFF.

V is TRBV10-1 and J is TRBJ2-2; tentatively, D is TRBD2 (5 bases). Trimming cost V 0 bases and J 3 bases, with 11 bases left between them. The CDR3 has 16 residues. Looked up from germline, CDR1 is WNHNN and CDR2 is SYGVQD (reference sequence). Here the CDR3 DNA reads TGCGCCAGCAGTGAGTCCCCCGGGATACACACCGGGGAGCTGTTTTTT. It encodes CASSESPGIHTGELFF.

The CDR3 region is CASSSSGRLNTQYF. In DNA, the CDR3 is TGTGCCAGCAGCAGTAGCGGGAGACTAAATACGCAGTATTTT. The rearrangement uses TRBV28 and TRBJ2-3; 9 nucleotides align to TRBD2. This CDR3 has 14 residues. With 6 bases clipped from V and 7 bases from J, the junction kept 8 bases outside the gene matches. From germline, CDR1 is MDHEN and CDR2 SYDVKM.

This sequence joins TRBV12-3 or TRBV12-4 and TRBJ2-3; D possibly corresponds to TRBD1 (5 bases). The CDR3 runs to 13 residues. Deletions cut 6 bases from V and 0 bases from J, with 7 bases between. This chain's CDR3 is CASSRASTDTQYF. CDR3 bases: TGTGCCAGCAGCAGGGCTAGCACAGATACGCAGTATTTT.

Of note for this clone: This sample includes further DNA sequences coding for the same CDR3. The gene calls are TRBV5-1 and TRBJ1-6; 9 bases are a match to TRBD1. Germline loops: CDR1 SGHRS, CDR2 YFSETQ. The CDR3 extends over 15 amino acids. After removal of 0 bases from V and 10 bases from J, the junction contained 5 bases not matched to a gene. The CDR3 nucleotides are TGCGCCAGCAGCTTGGCGGGACAGGGAAGATCACCCCTCCACTTT. It yields the protein CASSLAGQGRSPLHF. Variable domain in full (rest from reference TRBV5-1 and TRBJ1-6): KAGVTQTPRYLIKTRGQQVTLSCSPISGHRSVSWYQQTPGQGLQFLFEYFSETQRNKGNFPGRFSGRQFSNSRSEMNVSTLELGDSALYLCASSLAGQGRSPLHFGNGTRLTVT.

As regards this clone: The junction departs from germline at one end; a sequencing error may be responsible. J is TRBJ2-3 and V is TRBV28, with D possibly being TRBD1 (5 bases). The CDR3 extends over 16 amino acids. The germline V gene encodes CDR1 MDHEN and CDR2 SYDVKM. CDR3 nucleotide sequence: TGTGCCAGCTCAGGGATCCACGCCATAACTTCCCCCCCAGTGGGTTTT. Translating gives CASSGIHAITSPPVGF.

The V and J genes are TRBV7-3 and TRBJ2-1; 7 positions agree with TRBD2. Germline loops: CDR1 SGHTA, CDR2 FQGTGA. The CDR3 loop spans 13 amino acids. With 8 bases clipped from V and 3 bases from J, the junction kept 4 bases outside the gene matches. The CDR3 sequence: CASSRDYYNEQFF. In DNA, the CDR3 is TGTGCCAGCTCCAGGGACTACTACAATGAGCAGTTCTTC. The whole variable domain, remainder taken from reference TRBV7-3 and TRBJ2-1, is GAGVSQTPSNKVTEKGKYVELRCDPISGHTALYWYRQSLGQGPEFLIYFQGTGAADDSGLPNDRFFAVRPEGSVSTLKIQRTERGDSAVYLCASSRDYYNEQFFGPGTRLTVL.